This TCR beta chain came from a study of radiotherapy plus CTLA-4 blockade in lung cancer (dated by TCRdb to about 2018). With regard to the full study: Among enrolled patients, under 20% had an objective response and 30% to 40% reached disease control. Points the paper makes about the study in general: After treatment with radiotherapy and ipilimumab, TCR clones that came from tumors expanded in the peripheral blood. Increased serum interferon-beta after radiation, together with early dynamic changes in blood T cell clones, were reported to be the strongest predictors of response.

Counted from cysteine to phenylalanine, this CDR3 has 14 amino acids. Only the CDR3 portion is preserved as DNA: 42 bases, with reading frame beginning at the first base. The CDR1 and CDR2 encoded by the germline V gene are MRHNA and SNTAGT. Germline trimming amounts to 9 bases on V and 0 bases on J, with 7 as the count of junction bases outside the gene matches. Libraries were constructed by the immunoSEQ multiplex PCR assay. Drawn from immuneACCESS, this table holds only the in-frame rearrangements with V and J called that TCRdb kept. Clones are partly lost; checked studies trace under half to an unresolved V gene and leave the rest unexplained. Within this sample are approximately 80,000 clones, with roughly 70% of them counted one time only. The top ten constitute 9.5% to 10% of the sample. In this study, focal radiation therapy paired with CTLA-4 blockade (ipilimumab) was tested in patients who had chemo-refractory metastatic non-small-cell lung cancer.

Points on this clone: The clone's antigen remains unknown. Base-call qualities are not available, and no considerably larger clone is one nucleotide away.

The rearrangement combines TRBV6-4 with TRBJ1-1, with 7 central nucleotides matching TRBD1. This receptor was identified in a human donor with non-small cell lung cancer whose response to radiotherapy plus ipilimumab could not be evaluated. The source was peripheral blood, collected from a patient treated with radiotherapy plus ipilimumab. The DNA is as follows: TGTGCCAGTCCACCGGGACAGATGAACACTGAAGCTTTCTTT. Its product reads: CASPPGQMNTEAFF.